The 21 T cell receptor beta chains given below trace back to one sample, sequenced in a study of beta chain features in type 1 diabetes. Isolated RNA was reverse transcribed in full, so expressed TCRB transcripts were sequenced. The table came from immunoSEQ multiplex PCR; TCRdb's copy has only in-frame clones and leaves some out. The sample consists of hundreds of thousands of clones, around an eighth of them appearing once. Findings of the study overall: Patients with Type 1 diabetes showed moderately but significantly shorter TCRB CDR3s in all four CD4+ subsets.

Their recognized antigens are unknown. The sample taken for sequencing was naive CD4+ T cells from blood. These receptors came from a man aged 18 to 35 with type 1 diabetes.

This rearrangement joins TRBV6-5 to TRBJ1-2; D call uncertain. V was pared by 2 bases and J by 6 bases, with 13 bases between. The V gene's germline CDR1 is MNHEY and CDR2 SVGAGI. The CDR3 runs 14 residues. CDR3 nucleotides: TGTGCCAGCAGTTACGGCCCTGCTCTGGATGGCTACACCTTC. As protein: CASSYGPALDGYTF.

This clone showed up just a few times. The gene calls are TRBV7-2 and TRBJ2-6; no clear D gene. Trimming stripped 3 bases from V and 0 bases from J, with 9 bases between. Germline V gene sequence: CDR1 SGHTA, CDR2 FQGNSA. This CDR3 region has 16 residues. This CDR3 is CASSFRRLSGANVLTF. In DNA, the CDR3 is TGTGCCAGCAGCTTTAGACGGCTCTCTGGGGCCAACGTCCTGACTTTC.

The rearrangement links TRBV7-2 to TRBJ2-5, with D perhaps matching TRBD2 (5 bases). The V end lost 4 bases, the J end lost 5 bases, and 14 bases lay between the germline ends. The CDR3 sequence is 14 residues long. CDR1 is SGHTA and CDR2 is FQGNSA in the germline V gene. The CDR3 reads CASSSRVGVETQYF. CDR3 nucleotide sequence: TGTGCCAGCAGCTCTAGGGTGGGAGTGGAGACCCAGTACTTC.

CDR3 protein: CAWSVTPGGYTF. DNA for the CDR3: TGTGCCTGGAGTGTTACGCCCGGTGGCTACACCTTC. The V gene is TRBV30, the J gene TRBJ1-2; D is undetermined. Germline CDR1 is GTSNPN and CDR2 is SVGIG (reference sequence). The CDR3 is 12 residues long. Trimming cost V 0 bases and J 7 bases, with 9 bases left between them.

This clone was seen only a few times. This rearrangement joins TRBV10-3 to TRBJ2-1; TRBD2 aligns across 7 bases. CDR1 is ENHRY, CDR2 SYGVKD, per germline. This CDR3 region has 15 residues. V shed 4 bases, J shed 4 bases, and the junction held 7 bases outside the gene matches. In DNA, the CDR3 is TGTGCCATCAGTGGTCAAGCGGGGCAATACAATGAGCAGTTCTTC. Protein product: CAISGQAGQYNEQFF.

The sample holds many counts of this clone. The rearrangement joins TRBV7-9 to TRBJ1-5; D is unresolved. The V gene lost 5 bases and the J gene lost 6 bases, with 11 bases spanning the gap. The CDR3 is 13 amino acids. CDR1 and CDR2 (germline): SEHNR, FQNEAQ (reference sequence). The CDR3 loop reads CASSPGYAQPQHF. CDR3 nucleotide sequence: TGTGCCAGCAGCCCCGGGTATGCTCAGCCCCAGCATTTT.

Remarks on this clone: Its ends do not fully match the called genes, so a read error is possible. At the DNA level, this CDR3 is encoded by other sequences in the same sample as well. The chain employs TRBV5-1 and TRBJ1-5; D is uncertain. Germline loops: CDR1 SGHRS, CDR2 YFSETQ. The CDR3 runs 13 residues. For the CDR3, the DNA is TGCGCCAGCAGTTTGGGCCCAAATCAGCCCCAGCATTTT. It yields the protein CASSLGPNQPQHF.

This chain connects TRBV7-3 to TRBJ2-7; TRBD1 aligns across 8 bases. Per germline, CDR1 SGHTA and CDR2 FQGTGA. The CDR3 length is 13 residues. The junction had 3 bases not matched to a gene; V was cut back by 2 bases and J by 6 bases. CDR3 protein: CASSLDRGREQYF. The CDR3 bases are TGTGCCAGCAGCTTAGACAGGGGTCGCGAGCAGTACTTC.

The chain is built from TRBV28 and TRBJ2-7; 10 bases match TRBD2. Germline V CDR1 and CDR2: MDHEN, SYDVKM. The trim removed 5 bases at V and 0 bases at J, leaving 7 bases unmatched. CDR3 length equals 16 residues. CDR3 protein: CASSTSGTSDSYEQYF. The CDR3 DNA follows: TGTGCCAGCAGTACCTCCGGGACTAGCGACTCCTACGAGCAGTACTTC.

The chain recombines TRBV29-1 with TRBJ1-1, with a tentative D call TRBD1 (6 bases). The germline V gene encodes CDR1 SQVTM and CDR2 ANQGSEA. The CDR3 runs to 13 residues. V lost 8 bases, J lost 1 base, and 14 bases lay in between. CDR3: CSTPLGGNTEAFF. In DNA form, the CDR3 reads TGCAGCACTCCCTTAGGGGGGAACACTGAAGCTTTCTTT.

This clone was seen more than once but under ten times. This chain uses TRBV11-2 with TRBJ1-2; a weak D match, TRBD1 (6 bases). Germline lookup yields CDR1 SGHAT and CDR2 FQNNGV. Trimming took off 5 bases at V and 8 bases at J, with 18 bases between the two ends. The CDR3 loop spans 14 amino acids. CDR3 sequence: CASSPTGRHGGYTF. CDR3 in DNA: TGTGCCAGCAGCCCCACAGGGAGGCACGGAGGCTACACCTTC.

A single count supports this clone. A junction boundary mismatches the germline segment, possibly from a read error. The V gene is TRBV7-7, the J gene TRBJ2-5; a weak D match, TRBD2 (5 bases). Per the germline V gene, CDR1 is SSHAT and CDR2 is FNYEAQ (reference sequence). This CDR3 is built from 15 residues. In DNA, the CDR3 is TGTGCTAGCAGCTTAGAAGGTAGCGTGGTGGAGACCCAGTACTTC. Residues: CASSLEGSVVETQYF. Variable domain in full (rest from reference TRBV7-7 and TRBJ2-5): GAGVSQSPRYKVTKRGQDVTLRCDPISSHATLYWYQQALGQGPEFLTYFNYEAQPDKSGLPSDRFSAERPEGSISTLTIQRTEQRDSAMYRCASSLEGSVVETQYFGPGTRLLVL.

The CDR3 protein is CASGQGDQPQHF. As DNA, the CDR3 is TGTGCTAGTGGACAGGGCGATCAGCCCCAGCATTTT. The rearrangement links TRBV12-5 to TRBJ1-5; tentative D call: TRBD1 (6 bases). The CDR3 totals 12 residues. Germline CDR1 LGHNT, CDR2 FRNRAP. V lost 6 bases to trimming and J lost 5 bases, with 8 bases between them.

This sequence joins TRBV7-2 and TRBJ1-6; a possible D gene is TRBD1 (6 bases). The V and J ends lost 4 bases and 16 bases respectively, with 14 bases between them. The germline V gene encodes CDR1 SGHTA and CDR2 FQGNSA. The CDR3 runs to 12 residues. CDR3 DNA: TGTGCCAGCAGCTCCCCTAAGACAGGACTCCACTTT. Translating it yields CASSSPKTGLHF. The whole variable domain, filled in from reference TRBV7-2 and TRBJ1-6, reads GAGVSQSPSNKVTEKGKDVELRCDPISGHTALYWYRQSLGQGLEFLIYFQGNSAPDKSGLPSDRFSAERTGGSVSTLTIQRTQQEDSAVYLCASSSPKTGLHFGNGTRLTVT.

This clone was detected only once. The chain has TRBV4-1 and TRBJ1-3, with no clear D. The CDR3 is 14 residues long. V was pared by 0 bases and J by 9 bases, with 12 bases between. From germline, CDR1 is MGHRA and CDR2 YSYEKL. Here the CDR3 DNA reads TGCGCCAGCAGCCAAGATAACCGGCGGGCCACCATATATTTT. It yields the protein CASSQDNRRATIYF.

This clone was counted between two and nine times. This chain links TRBV29-1 with TRBJ2-1, with D perhaps TRBD1 or TRBD2 (5 bases each). Germline CDR1 and CDR2: SQVTM and ANQGSEA. This CDR3 region has 13 residues. The V gene lost 5 bases and the J gene lost 9 bases, with 17 bases spanning the gap. CDR3 coding DNA: TGCAGCGTTAGGGGACCGAACCAGATTGAGCAGTTCTTC. This translates into CSVRGPNQIEQFF.

The genes are TRBV2 and TRBJ1-4, with 11 nucleotides matching TRBD1. The length of the CDR3 is 14 residues. V gave up 6 bases and J gave up 8 bases; unmatched junction bases: 5. The germline V gene has CDR1 SNHLY and CDR2 FYNNEI. CDR3 residues: CASRGQGAQEKLFF. The CDR3 coding sequence is TGTGCCAGCAGAGGACAGGGGGCGCAGGAAAAACTGTTTTTT.

This rearrangement joins TRBV29-1 to TRBJ2-7; D might be TRBD1 (5 bases). Germline V gives CDR1 SQVTM, CDR2 ANQGSEA. V was shortened by 7 bases and J by 0 bases, with 13 bases between the two germline ends. The CDR3 is 13 amino acids. In DNA form, the CDR3 reads TGCAGCGGCGTGGGGCGTTACTCCTACGAGCAGTACTTC. Translating it yields CSGVGRYSYEQYF.

This chain uses TRBV29-1 with TRBJ2-2, with TRBD2 identical over 10 bases. The CDR3 consists of 12 residues. CDR1 SQVTM and CDR2 ANQGSEA come from the germline V gene. The CDR3 here is CSSGSNTGELFF. CDR3 DNA: TGCTCTAGCGGGAGTAACACCGGGGAGCTGTTTTTT.

J is TRBJ2-3 and V is TRBV30, with D perhaps TRBD2 (6 bases). Germline-derived CDR1 and CDR2 are GTSNPN and SVGIG (reference sequence). The CDR3 covers 17 residues. The V and J ends lost 3 bases and 6 bases respectively, with 25 bases between them. CDR3 bases: TGTGCCTGGAGCGATGCTCCCGCCCTGCGGGGAGGCGATACGCAGTATTTT. It encodes CAWSDAPALRGGDTQYF.

The rearrangement uses TRBV19 and TRBJ1-2, with a tentative D call TRBD1 (5 bases). Trimming pared 7 bases from V and 5 bases from J, leaving 11 bases between. The CDR3 has 12 residues. Per germline, CDR1 LNHDA and CDR2 SQIVND (reference sequence). The CDR3 coding sequence is TGTGCCAGTATCCGGGACGGTTATGGCTACACCTTC. This codes for CASIRDGYGYTF.